One sample yielded the 6 T cell receptor beta chains listed below, sequenced in a study of blood T cell repertoires in COVID-19. Generated by immunoSEQ multiplex PCR, the TCRdb table keeps only in-frame clones and is missing some. Of roughly 120,000 clones listed, about 85% are singletons. The sample taken for sequencing was peripheral blood. The receptors stem from a man aged 40-50 years with acute or convalescent COVID-19.

This clone was seen only once. The CDR3 loop is CASSRVGESGELFF. For the CDR3, the DNA is TGTGCCAGCAGCCGCGTCGGGGAGAGCGGGGAGCTGTTTTTT. This chain connects TRBV5-4 to TRBJ2-2, with D possibly being TRBD2 (5 bases). The ends were cut back, 4 bases at V and 7 bases at J, with 14 bases in the middle. CDR1 and CDR2 from the germline V gene are SGHNT and YYREEE (reference sequence). This CDR3 is 14 amino acids long.

The gene calls are TRBV5-5 and TRBJ1-2; a weak D match, TRBD1 (5 bases). The V and J ends lost 4 bases and 0 bases respectively, with 10 bases between them. The CDR3 consists of 14 residues. Per the germline V gene, CDR1 is SGHKS and CDR2 is YYEKEE (reference sequence). In DNA, the CDR3 is TGTGCCAGCAGCCCGGGGGGGACTAACTATGGCTACACCTTC. It is translated as CASSPGGTNYGYTF.

The chain carries TRBV6-2 or TRBV6-3 and TRBJ1-2; D not certain. Trimming pared 2 bases from V and 1 base from J, leaving 8 bases between. This CDR3 is 14 amino acids long. Germline V gene sequence: CDR1 MNHEY, CDR2 SVGEGT. The CDR3 spells CASSYVAVNYGYTF. CDR3 sequence (DNA): TGTGCCAGCAGTTACGTCGCGGTTAACTATGGCTACACCTTC.

The sample holds one count of this clone. V gene TRBV12-3 or TRBV12-4 combines with J gene TRBJ2-7; D gene unclear. V shed 6 bases and J shed 0 bases, with 9 bases lying between them. The CDR3 length is 13 residues. The DNA for the CDR3 is TGTGCCAGCAGCCCCCCCGTCTCCTACGAGCAGTACTTC. Encoded protein: CASSPPVSYEQYF.

The gene calls are TRBV10-3 and TRBJ2-3; possibly TRBD1 for D (6 bases). From germline, CDR1 is ENHRY and CDR2 SYGVKD. CDR3 size: 16 residues. The ends were cut back, 0 bases at V and 4 bases at J, with 14 bases in the middle. The CDR3 DNA is TGTGCCATCAGTGAGTCGGCCGGACAGTTCTCAGATACGCAGTATTTT. Translated: CAISESAGQFSDTQYF.

This chain connects TRBV7-8 to TRBJ2-1, with 8 bases aligning to TRBD2. V shed 3 bases and J 7 bases; nucleotides not matched to a gene: 11. The germline V gene has CDR1 SGHVS and CDR2 FQNEAQ. CDR3 length equals 16 residues. CDR3 sequence: CASSFSGGGRWNEQFF. Here the CDR3 DNA reads TGTGCCAGCAGCTTTAGTGGGGGCGGGAGGTGGAATGAGCAGTTCTTC.